The clone carrying this T cell receptor (beta chain) came up many times. Its antigen remains unidentified. Template switching supplied a universal primer site; unique molecular identifiers were carried on the cDNA. Via MiXCR, TCRdb re-called the 5' RACE reads, giving one row per CDR3 protein. The sample consists of about 470,000 distinct CDR3 sequences, about 24% of them appearing once. The data were taken from a study of identical twins. Findings and caveats of the study: Out-of-frame beta chain sequences displayed weaker excess sharing between twins.

Between the trimmed V and J ends, which lost 7 bases and 6 bases, there was a span of 13 bases. CDR1 and CDR2 from the germline V gene are SNHLY and FYNNEI. There are 13 residues in the CDR3. The sample was also reused in another study, on T cells expressing NK-cell markers. That publication notes: Researchers report these clonotypes also headed the CD3+CD56-NKG2C+ fraction in several donors.

The source of this sequence is a woman aged 18-29 years in good health. The V and J genes are TRBV2 and TRBJ1-5; no clear D gene. Sample: CD4+ T cells sorted from blood. The CDR3 reads CASIGLPGQPQHF. Written as DNA, the CDR3 is TGTGCCAGCATCGGACTTCCGGGTCAGCCCCAGCATTTT.